The 19 T cell receptor beta chains given below trace back to one sample, sequenced in a study of blood T cell repertoires in COVID-19. The table came from immunoSEQ multiplex PCR; TCRdb's copy has only in-frame clones and leaves some out. The sample lists tens of thousands of clones, around 82% occurring once. What was sequenced was peripheral blood. The origin of the receptors is a man in his sixties with acute or convalescent COVID-19.

V is TRBV12-5 and J is TRBJ1-4; no clear D gene. The ends were cut back, 0 bases at V and 11 bases at J, with 19 bases in the middle. CDR3 length: 16 amino acids. The germline V gene encodes CDR1 LGHNT and CDR2 FRNRAP. The CDR3 is CASGLVPAGGIEKLFF. The CDR3 DNA sequence: TGTGCTAGTGGTTTGGTACCCGCGGGTGGCATCGAGAAACTGTTTTTT. Complete variable domain (other parts from reference TRBV12-5 and TRBJ1-4): DARVTQTPRHKVTEMGQEVTMRCQPILGHNTVFWYRQTMMQGLELLAYFRNRAPLDDSGMPKDRFSAEMPDATLATLKIQPSEPRDSAVYFCASGLVPAGGIEKLFFGSGTQLSVL.

This clone is a singleton in its sample. This rearrangement joins TRBV7-9 to TRBJ2-1; D is possibly TRBD2 (5 bases). Germline V CDR1 and CDR2: SEHNR, FQNEAQ (reference sequence). Between the trimmed V and J ends, which lost 3 bases and 4 bases, there was a span of 7 bases. This CDR3 region has 13 residues. The CDR3 sequence is CASSFWEYNEQFF. CDR3 DNA sequence: TGTGCCAGCAGCTTTTGGGAGTACAATGAGCAGTTCTTC.

In its sample, this clone was seen once. The V call is TRBV7-2, the J call TRBJ1-2, with D unresolved. The germline gives CDR1 SGHTA, CDR2 FQGNSA. V gave up 8 bases and J gave up 6 bases, with 28 bases separating them. The CDR3 has 17 amino acids. CDR3 DNA: TGTGCCAGCCTCCTCTCCAACCGACACCTACCATGGGATGGCTACACCTTC. Residues: CASLLSNRHLPWDGYTF.

Here the CDR3 DNA reads TGTGCCACCAGTGACTCCACGCAGGGGGCCCGTCAGTATTTT. Amino acids: CATSDSTQGARQYF. This rearrangement joins TRBV24-1 to TRBJ2-3; 8 nucleotides agree with TRBD1. The CDR3 runs 14 residues. The ends lost 4 bases at V and 12 bases at J; junction bases unmatched: 11. The V gene's germline CDR1 is KGHDR and CDR2 SFDVKD.

The chain carries TRBV7-8 and TRBJ1-1; D is undetermined. The V and J ends lost 0 bases and 0 bases respectively, with 5 bases between them. Germline CDR1 and CDR2: SGHVS and FQNEAQ. This CDR3 has 14 residues. In nucleotides, the CDR3 is TGTGCCAGCAGCTTAGCTAGTATGAACACTGAAGCTTTCTTT. This translates into CASSLASMNTEAFF.

V and J are TRBV29-1 and TRBJ1-2; the match to TRBD1 covers 7 bases. V trimming: 0 bases; J trimming: 5 bases; junction bases outside the gene matches: 6. Per germline, CDR1 SQVTM and CDR2 ANQGSEA. This CDR3 is 14 amino acids long. The CDR3 bases are TGCAGCGTTGAAGATCCGGACAGGCCTTATGGCTACACCTTC. Translation: CSVEDPDRPYGYTF.

The chain is built from TRBV7-2 and TRBJ1-3; D is perhaps TRBD1 (5 bases). There are 14 residues in the CDR3. In germline, CDR1 is SGHTA, CDR2 FQGNSA. V lost 6 bases and J lost 4, with 13 bases in between. CDR3 DNA sequence: TGTGCCAGCAGACCTGACAGTTGGGGAAACACCATATATTTT. The encoded protein is CASRPDSWGNTIYF.

The chain links TRBV12-3 or TRBV12-4 to TRBJ2-3; the D gene is possibly TRBD2 (5 bases). The V end was cut by 4 bases, the J end by 0 bases, with 5 bases between. This CDR3 has 13 amino acids. This CDR3 is CASSWTSTDTQYF. As DNA, the CDR3 is TGTGCCAGCAGTTGGACTAGCACAGATACGCAGTATTTT.

In this sample, this clone turned up a few times. The rearrangement links TRBV19 to TRBJ1-6, with no clear D. The CDR3 loop spans 16 amino acids. Looked up from germline, CDR1 is LNHDA and CDR2 is SQIVND (reference sequence). V shed 1 base and J shed 6 bases, with 13 bases lying between them. DNA of the CDR3: TGTGCCAGTAGTATAGGAGGGAGTTATGGTAATTCACCCCTCCACTTT. Its protein product is CASSIGGSYGNSPLHF.

V is TRBV24-1 and J is TRBJ2-2; the D gene is possibly TRBD2 (5 bases). V was pared by 8 bases and J by 4 bases, with 7 bases between. Germline lookup yields CDR1 KGHDR and CDR2 SFDVKD. The CDR3 has 12 amino acids. The CDR3 spells CATKAGTGELFF. The CDR3 DNA sequence: TGTGCCACCAAGGCGGGCACCGGGGAGCTGTTTTTT.

The chain employs TRBV6-5 and TRBJ1-1, with TRBD1 matching over 9 bases. This CDR3 is 13 amino acids long. V lost 6 bases to trimming and J lost 5 bases; unmatched junction nucleotides: 4. Germline V gene data show CDR1 as MNHEY and CDR2 as SVGAGI. This chain's CDR3 is CASRDRGETEAFF. CDR3 coding DNA: TGTGCCAGCAGGGACAGGGGTGAGACTGAAGCTTTCTTT.

This clone showed up just a few times. J is TRBJ2-5 and V is TRBV20-1; D remains ambiguous. The germline V gene encodes CDR1 DFQATT and CDR2 SNEGSKA (reference sequence). The CDR3 runs to 10 residues. Trimming cost V 6 bases and J 5 bases, with 7 bases left between them. CDR3 DNA sequence: TGCAGTGCGGAGAAGGAGACCCAGTACTTC. It specifies CSAEKETQYF.

This sequence joins TRBV28 and TRBJ2-7; D is perhaps TRBD1 (5 bases). V was shortened by 6 bases and J by 4 bases, with 10 bases between the two germline ends. This CDR3 has 12 residues. Germline loops: CDR1 MDHEN, CDR2 SYDVKM. CDR3 sequence (DNA): TGTGCCAGCAGCCAAGACAGATACGAGCAGTACTTC. Residues: CASSQDRYEQYF.

The genes are TRBV7-9 and TRBJ2-5; D ambiguous. Germline-derived CDR1 and CDR2 are SEHNR and FQNEAQ (reference sequence). Trimming pared 1 base from V and 1 base from J, leaving 13 bases between. The CDR3 sequence is 16 residues long. The CDR3 here is CASSLVQVLRQETQYF. The DNA of the CDR3 is TGTGCCAGCAGCTTAGTGCAGGTCCTGCGCCAAGAGACCCAGTACTTC. The full variable domain, in which reference TRBV7-9 and TRBJ2-5 provide the parts outside the CDR3, is DTGVSQNPRHKITKRGQNVTFRCDPISEHNRLYWYRQTLGQGPEFLTYFQNEAQLEKSRLLSDRFSAERPKGSFSTLEIQRTEQGDSAMYLCASSLVQVLRQETQYFGPGTRLLVL.

The rearrangement uses TRBV11-2 and TRBJ1-6, with 7 positions matching TRBD1. CDR3 length: 14 amino acids. V lost 4 bases to trimming and J lost 13 bases; unmatched junction nucleotides: 10. Germline loops: CDR1 SGHAT, CDR2 FQNNGV. The CDR3 DNA reads as TGTGCCAGCAGCTCGGGGGACAGCTGGTCGCCCCTCCACTTT. This encodes CASSSGDSWSPLHF.

The chain joins TRBV7-3 to TRBJ1-1; D is unresolved. Germline CDR1 and CDR2: SGHTA and FQGTGA. Trimming removed 4 bases at V and 8 bases at J, with 14 bases between. The CDR3 spans 13 residues. The CDR3 here is CASSSYGFMEAFF. The CDR3 DNA is TGTGCCAGCAGCTCATACGGTTTTATGGAAGCTTTCTTT.

V and J are TRBV4-1 and TRBJ1-2, with 7 bases that match TRBD1. Germline V gene data show CDR1 as MGHRA and CDR2 as YSYEKL. This CDR3 has 14 amino acids. J was trimmed by 6 bases and V by 4 bases; bases with no gene match: 8. CDR3 sequence reads: CASSPSRDRDGYTF. In nucleotides, the CDR3 is TGCGCCAGCAGCCCCAGCCGGGACAGAGATGGCTACACCTTC.

This clone was counted once. V and J are TRBV7-2 and TRBJ2-3; 9 nucleotides match TRBD2. The CDR3 has 18 residues. V lost 1 base to trimming and J lost 3 bases; unmatched junction nucleotides: 11. The germline gives CDR1 SGHTA, CDR2 FQGNSA. The CDR3 loop reads CASSLGGGSGGRTDTQYF. The CDR3 DNA sequence: TGTGCCAGCAGCTTAGGAGGGGGTAGCGGGGGACGGACAGATACGCAGTATTTT.

V usage is TRBV7-2 and J usage is TRBJ2-7, with 9 bases matching TRBD1. This CDR3 region has 15 residues. The germline V gene encodes CDR1 SGHTA and CDR2 FQGNSA. The trim removed 5 bases at V and 1 base at J, leaving 6 bases unmatched. The CDR3 region has the DNA TGTGCCAGCAGCGCCTGGACAGGGGCTTCCTACGAGCAGTACTTC. It translates to CASSAWTGASYEQYF. Full variable domain (rest looked up from reference TRBV7-2 and TRBJ2-7): GAGVSQSPSNKVTEKGKDVELRCDPISGHTALYWYRQSLGQGLEFLIYFQGNSAPDKSGLPSDRFSAERTGGSVSTLTIQRTQQEDSAVYLCASSAWTGASYEQYFGPGTRLTVT.